These 25 T cell receptor beta chains came from one sample sequenced in a study of blood T cell repertoires in COVID-19. Assay: immunoSEQ multiplex PCR; the TCRdb copy retains only in-frame clones and omits some. The repertoire holds 150,000 to 250,000 clones, with about 80% as singletons. The sample comprised PBMCs or T cells enriched from blood (not recorded which). These receptors all stem from a man aged 35-49 years who had recovered from COVID-19.

The chain couples TRBV6-6 to TRBJ1-1, with D possibly matching TRBD1 (5 bases). The CDR3 consists of 11 residues. V was trimmed by 8 bases and J by 12 bases, leaving 16 bases between them. Germline assignment: CDR1 MNHNY and CDR2 SVGAGI (reference sequence). The chain's CDR3 is CASGGSSSTFF. The CDR3 coding sequence is TGTGCCAGCGGGGGGTCATCGTCGACTTTCTTT.

This clone was recorded once. The V gene is TRBV10-3, the J gene TRBJ1-1; D remains ambiguous. V lost 6 bases and J 4 bases, leaving 18 bases between the germline ends. The V gene's germline CDR1 is ENHRY and CDR2 SYGVKD. The CDR3 runs 15 residues. The CDR3 nucleotides are TGTGCCATCAGGGAAGCACAGTCCTCCGGCACTGAAGCTTTCTTT. It yields the protein CAIREAQSSGTEAFF.

CDR3 nucleotides: TGTGCCAGCACCTACTCCCACGCACGTCCTGAAGCTTTCTTT. Translation gives CASTYSHARPEAFF. This chain connects TRBV11-2 to TRBJ1-1; D is unresolved. Trimming shortened V by 7 bases and J by 6 bases, and 18 bases separated the two germline ends. The CDR3 has 14 amino acids. Germline lookup yields CDR1 SGHAT and CDR2 FQNNGV.

The chain links TRBV18 to TRBJ1-1; TRBD1 agrees at 9 bases. CDR3 length: 13 residues. The ends lost 3 bases at V and 11 bases at J; junction bases unmatched: 7. CDR1 KGHSH and CDR2 LQKENI come from the germline V gene. The CDR3 is CASSPRDRVAAFF. CDR3 DNA sequence: TGTGCCAGCTCACCTCGGGACAGGGTCGCGGCTTTCTTT.

This rearrangement joins TRBV2 to TRBJ1-2; D is undetermined. The V and J ends lost 10 bases and 2 bases respectively, with 14 bases between them. This CDR3 has 13 residues. The V gene's germline CDR1 is SNHLY and CDR2 FYNNEI. DNA of the CDR3: TGTGCCACAAAGGAGGGTGGAAACTATGGCTACACCTTC. Its protein is CATKEGGNYGYTF.

For this clone: An end of the junction differs from the germline gene, which may be a read error. The V and J genes are TRBV7-9 and TRBJ2-3, with a tentative D call TRBD2 (6 bases). CDR1 and CDR2 (germline): SEHNR, FQNEAQ (reference sequence). The CDR3 contains 16 residues. The CDR3 coding sequence is TGTGCCAGCAGCGTAGCTCGCGGGACTTACCCAGATACGCAGTATTTT. This encodes CASSVARGTYPDTQYF.

The V call is TRBV7-6, the J call TRBJ2-3; D not certain. Germline CDR1 is SGHVS and CDR2 is FNYEAQ. Trimming cost V 4 bases and J 5 bases, with 16 bases left between them. CDR3 size: 15 residues. The CDR3 reads CASSSAENPVDTQYF. The CDR3 DNA reads TGTGCCAGCAGCTCCGCCGAGAATCCGGTAGATACGCAGTATTTT.

This sequence joins TRBV21-1 and TRBJ2-7; TRBD1 is the table's D call and was not checked against the DNA. TRBV21-1 is given as a pseudogene. The CDR3 sequence is 14 residues long. DNA for the CDR3: TGTGCCAGCAGCATTGGAAATGGCAGGGGCGAGCAGTACTTC. It encodes CASSIGNGRGEQYF.

This chain links TRBV6-1 with TRBJ1-1; possibly TRBD1 for D (6 bases). Germline V gene lookup returns CDR1 MNHNS and CDR2 SASEGT. Trimming removed 3 bases at V and 4 bases at J, with 12 bases between. CDR3 length: 14 residues. The CDR3 DNA reads as TGTGCCAGCAGTGATTGGGGGCGGATCACTGAAGCTTTCTTT. Translating it yields CASSDWGRITEAFF.

This clone appeared a few times. The J gene is TRBJ1-1, the V gene TRBV7-9, with D uncertain. This CDR3 contains 11 residues. CDR1 SEHNR and CDR2 FQNEAQ come from the germline V gene (reference sequence). Trimming stripped 5 bases from V and 8 bases from J, with 9 bases between. The CDR3, as DNA: TGTGCCAGCAGCCCAGCGAGAGAAGCTTTCTTT. It translates to CASSPAREAFF.

The chain carries TRBV5-1 and TRBJ2-1, with 7 bases aligning to TRBD1. V shed 3 bases and J 1 base; nucleotides not matched to a gene: 4. The CDR3 has 15 residues. Germline CDR1 and CDR2: SGHRS and YFSETQ. CDR3 DNA sequence: TGCGCCAGCAGCTCCCGGGACAGATCCTACAATGAGCAGTTCTTC. Encoded protein: CASSSRDRSYNEQFF. Full variable domain (outside the CDR3, taken from reference TRBV5-1 and TRBJ2-1): KAGVTQTPRYLIKTRGQQVTLSCSPISGHRSVSWYQQTPGQGLQFLFEYFSETQRNKGNFPGRFSGRQFSNSRSEMNVSTLELGDSALYLCASSSRDRSYNEQFFGPGTRLTVL.

The rearrangement links TRBV28 to TRBJ1-5; 8 bases align to TRBD1. V lost 5 bases to trimming and J lost 0 bases; unmatched junction nucleotides: 9. In germline, CDR1 is MDHEN, CDR2 SYDVKM. The CDR3 loop spans 17 amino acids. CDR3 loop: CASSLDRGPYSNQPQHF. The DNA of the CDR3 is TGTGCCAGCAGTCTAGACAGGGGCCCTTATAGCAATCAGCCCCAGCATTTT.

This chain connects TRBV4-1 to TRBJ2-1; TRBD2 agrees at 11 bases. Germline CDR1 and CDR2: MGHRA and YSYEKL. CDR3 length: 16 amino acids. Germline trimming cut 2 bases from V and 3 bases from J; bases unmatched to any gene: 3. CDR3 DNA: TGCGCCAGCAGCCAACCGACTAGCGGGGACTACAATGAGCAGTTCTTC. As protein: CASSQPTSGDYNEQFF.

The CDR3 here is CASSQERLVTGNTIYF. The CDR3 nucleotides are TGCGCCAGCAGCCAAGAAAGGCTAGTGACCGGAAACACCATATATTTT. The chain is built from TRBV4-3 and TRBJ1-3; D uncertain. Per the germline V gene, CDR1 is LGHNA and CDR2 is YSLEER. The CDR3 is made up of 16 amino acids. V was shortened by 0 bases and J by 4 bases, with 13 bases between the two germline ends.

The V and J genes are TRBV7-9 and TRBJ1-1; 10 nucleotides line up with TRBD1. V trimming: 3 bases; J trimming: 4 bases; junction bases outside the gene matches: 8. The CDR3 has 16 amino acids. The V gene's germline CDR1 is SEHNR and CDR2 FQNEAQ (reference sequence). The CDR3 region is CASSFSRTGGGTEAFF. The CDR3 DNA sequence: TGTGCCAGCAGCTTCTCTCGGACAGGGGGAGGCACTGAAGCTTTCTTT.

With regard to this clone: At one end, the junction sequence differs from germline, possibly due to a read error. This chain joins TRBV11-2 and TRBJ1-6, with D possibly TRBD1 on 5 matching bases. Germline V gene lookup returns CDR1 SGHAT and CDR2 FQNNGV. This CDR3 contains 16 residues. CDR3 in amino acids: CRGGCGRWPYNSPLHF. The CDR3, as DNA: TGCCGCGGGGGGTGCGGACGTTGGCCCTATAATTCACCCCTCCACTTT.

V and J are TRBV4-2 and TRBJ2-1; 7 bases match TRBD2. Trimming at V came to 4 bases and at J to 4 bases, leaving 7 bases not matched to a gene. Germline V gene lookup returns CDR1 LGHNA and CDR2 YNFKEQ. This CDR3 is built from 15 residues. Here the CDR3 DNA reads TGTGCCAGCAGCCCCGATTCGGGGGGTTACAATGAGCAGTTCTTC. It is translated as CASSPDSGGYNEQFF.

This chain joins TRBV13 and TRBJ2-2; unclear D gene. Trimming shortened V by 2 bases and J by 8 bases, and 9 bases separated the two germline ends. The CDR3 runs 13 residues. The germline V gene has CDR1 PRHDT and CDR2 FYEKMQ (reference sequence). The CDR3 DNA reads as TGTGCCAGCAGCTTACTATTCGGGGGGGAGCTGTTTTTT. This codes for CASSLLFGGELFF.

V usage is TRBV7-9 and J usage is TRBJ2-2, with D tentatively TRBD1 (6 bases). CDR1 SEHNR and CDR2 FQNEAQ come from the germline V gene (reference sequence). The CDR3 length is 17 residues. The V and J ends lost 1 base and 0 bases respectively, with 12 bases between them. CDR3 protein: CASSLVFRGANTGELFF. In nucleotides, the CDR3 is TGTGCCAGCAGCTTAGTTTTCAGGGGCGCGAACACCGGGGAGCTGTTTTTT.

The gene calls are TRBV7-9 and TRBJ2-3; D remains unclear. The CDR3 totals 15 residues. CDR1 SEHNR and CDR2 FQNEAQ come from the germline V gene (reference sequence). V lost 4 bases and J lost 0, with 11 bases in between. The CDR3 DNA reads as TGTGCCAGCAGCTCAACGGTTTTAAGCACAGATACGCAGTATTTT. It yields the protein CASSSTVLSTDTQYF.

This chain uses TRBV7-3 with TRBJ1-1; D remains unclear. V lost 5 bases and J 0 bases, leaving 13 bases between the germline ends. Germline V CDR1 and CDR2: SGHTA, FQGTGA. The CDR3 extends over 15 amino acids. The CDR3 nucleotides read TGTGCCAGCAGCCCGATCACAGAAATGAACACTGAAGCTTTCTTT. Translation gives CASSPITEMNTEAFF.

The sample holds a few counts of this clone. This sequence joins TRBV6-1 and TRBJ2-7; tentative D call: TRBD1 (6 bases). V dropped 1 base and J dropped 1 base, with 11 bases sitting between them. Germline-derived CDR1 and CDR2 are MNHNS and SASEGT. The CDR3 is made up of 15 amino acids. CDR3 nucleotides: TGTGCCAGCAGTGAAGTTCCTACAGGGTCCTACGAGCAGTACTTC. This translates into CASSEVPTGSYEQYF.

V and J are TRBV30 and TRBJ2-5; D not resolved. Per the germline V gene, CDR1 is GTSNPN and CDR2 is SVGIG (reference sequence). V was pared by 2 bases and J by 9 bases, with 13 bases between. The CDR3 extends over 12 amino acids. CDR3 nucleotide sequence: TGTGCCTGGAGTCCCGGGTCCGGGTCCCAGTACTTC. Its translation: CAWSPGSGSQYF.

In DNA, the CDR3 is TGTGCCAGCAGTCCACCCCGTACGACAGGGAAGAACACTGAAGCTTTCTTT. Encoded protein: CASSPPRTTGKNTEAFF. V is TRBV27 and J is TRBJ1-1; 7 nucleotides align to TRBD1. The CDR3 extends over 17 amino acids. V lost 5 bases to trimming and J lost 1 base; unmatched junction nucleotides: 13. CDR1 is MNHEY and CDR2 is SMNVEV in the germline V gene (reference sequence).

The chain is built from TRBV27 and TRBJ1-2; 7 bases map to TRBD1. There are 15 residues in the CDR3. V shed 3 bases, J shed 2 bases, and the junction held 6 bases outside the gene matches. Germline V CDR1 and CDR2: MNHEY, SMNVEV (reference sequence). The CDR3: CASSFAAGGNYGYTF. The CDR3 nucleotides are TGTGCCAGCAGTTTTGCGGCAGGGGGAAACTATGGCTACACCTTC.